The rows below give T cell receptor beta chains drawn from one sample of a study of T cells in Graves' hyperthyroidism and ophthalmopathy. TCRdb reprocessed the multiplex PCR reads with MiXCR, giving one entry per CDR3 protein. The table records about 570,000 distinct CDR3 sequences, less than 15% of them present only once. The sample consisted of blood. These receptors were taken from a woman aged 35 to 49 with Graves' hyperthyroidism. Both conserved end residues are part of each CDR3.

V | CDR3
TRBV28 | CASSTPGEGEYEQYF
TRBV20-1 | CSARDNLGDYGYTF
TRBV9 | CASSAGGAIASYGYTF
TRBV11-2 | CASSPEGTDEQYF
TRBV4-1 | CASRARAGDNSPLHF
TRBV5-1 | CASSSDTGNTIYF
TRBV28 | CASSSSGRGSTDTQYF
TRBV5-1 | CASSSSTSGRADEQFF
TRBV12-5 | CASGLDGLGVYNEQFF
TRBV7-3 | CASSLMVTGTGGIDTQYF
TRBV20-1 | CSARLTSGTDYEQYF
TRBV11-2 | CASSHARQVSDTQYF
TRBV6-5 | CASSYAVSGSGNEQFF